This record covers a single T cell receptor beta chain. Its antigen is unknown. This sample was taken from a study of T cell responses to AZD1222 COVID-19 vaccine. Findings and caveats of the study: Among the donors, most were white British and more were female, and clonal diversity was possibly underestimated. Among spike-specific TCRs, nearly half reportedly target unmutated variant regions. The repertoires were collected only after the peak T cell response.

Measured with immunoSEQ multiplex PCR; TCRdb has only the in-frame clones, and not every one. The sample shows around 120,000 clones, more than 90% of them seen only once. The sequence derives from an adult in good health. Sequencing was performed on peripheral blood, taken on day 0 of AZD1222 vaccination.

The CDR3 sequence is CASSKDRGYAEAFF. CDR3 DNA sequence: TGCGCCAGCAGCAAAGACAGGGGGTACGCTGAAGCTTTCTTT. The chain joins TRBV5-1 to TRBJ1-1; TRBD1 aligns across 9 bases. Trimming took 4 bases from V and 6 from J; bases not matched to a gene: 7. The CDR3 has 14 amino acids. The germline gives CDR1 SGHRS, CDR2 YFSETQ. Variable domain in full (rest from reference TRBV5-1 and TRBJ1-1): KAGVTQTPRYLIKTRGQQVTLSCSPISGHRSVSWYQQTPGQGLQFLFEYFSETQRNKGNFPGRFSGRQFSNSRSEMNVSTLELGDSALYLCASSKDRGYAEAFFGQGTRLTVV.